These 7 T cell receptor beta chains originate from one sample sequenced in a study of OX40 agonist ivuxolimab in advanced cancers. Sequenced by immunoSEQ multiplex PCR; TCRdb stores in-frame clones only, minus some. The data hold 55,000 or so clones, with about nine tenths observed a single time. Sequenced material: CD4+ or CD8+ T cells sorted from blood, taken in a trial of the OX40 agonist ivuxolimab. The receptors were sampled from an adult with an advanced solid tumor such as melanoma, head and neck, liver or kidney cancer.

This clone has just a few counts. The chain employs TRBV2 and TRBJ1-3; the D is unclear. V lost 6 bases and J 0 bases, leaving 15 bases between the germline ends. The CDR3 extends over 16 amino acids. Germline V gene lookup returns CDR1 SNHLY and CDR2 FYNNEI. The CDR3 sequence: CASRGEGGISGNTIYF. The CDR3 DNA reads as TGTGCCAGCAGGGGAGAGGGCGGAATCTCTGGAAACACCATATATTTT. The entire variable domain, with the rest obtained from reference TRBV2 and TRBJ1-3, is as follows: EPEVTQTPSHQVTQMGQEVILRCVPISNHLYFYWYRQILGQKVEFLVSFYNNEISEKSEIFDDQFSVERPDGSNFTLKIRSTKLEDSAMYFCASRGEGGISGNTIYFGEGSWLTVV.

The chain combines TRBV7-8 with TRBJ2-3; unclear D gene. The CDR3 spans 15 residues. Germline assignment: CDR1 SGHVS and CDR2 FQNEAQ. V gave up 1 base and J gave up 1 base, with 9 bases separating them. The chain's CDR3 is CASSLVLAGTDTQYF. In DNA form, the CDR3 reads TGTGCCAGCAGCTTAGTGCTGGCGGGCACAGATACGCAGTATTTT.

This rearrangement joins TRBV18 to TRBJ1-1, with TRBD1 identical over 8 bases. Trimming removed 2 bases from V and 5 bases from J; junction bases left unmatched: 4. The CDR3 has 14 residues. The germline CDR1 and CDR2 sequences are KGHSH and LQKENI. Here the CDR3 reads CASSPYRGFTEAFF. Written as DNA, the CDR3 is TGTGCCAGCTCACCATACAGGGGGTTTACTGAAGCTTTCTTT.

J is TRBJ1-2 and V is TRBV27; D might be TRBD1 (5 bases). The length of the CDR3 is 13 residues. The germline V and J ends were trimmed by 5 bases and 8 bases, with 15 bases remaining between them. Looked up from germline, CDR1 is MNHEY and CDR2 is SMNVEV (reference sequence). The CDR3 is CASSPGFVDGYTF. Here the CDR3 DNA reads TGTGCCAGCAGTCCAGGGTTTGTTGACGGCTACACCTTC.

V and J are TRBV5-1 and TRBJ1-5; D possibly corresponds to TRBD1 (6 bases). CDR1 and CDR2 (germline): SGHRS, YFSETQ. V lost 4 bases and J lost 2, with 19 bases in between. The CDR3 covers 17 residues. Here the CDR3 reads CASSPRHRTAGNQPQHF. In DNA, the CDR3 is TGCGCCAGCAGCCCCCGTCACCGGACAGCCGGCAATCAGCCCCAGCATTTT.

Note on this clone: Other DNA sequences in this sample translate to the same CDR3. V is TRBV6-5 and J is TRBJ1-2; perhaps TRBD1 as D (6 bases). There are 14 residues in the CDR3. CDR1 and CDR2 (germline): MNHEY, SVGAGI. The V end was cut by 6 bases, the J end by 0 bases, with 11 bases between. DNA of the CDR3: TGTGCCAGCAGCCCGGACAGTTCTAACTATGGCTACACCTTC. The encoded protein is CASSPDSSNYGYTF.

This clone was counted a few times. The chain recombines TRBV2 with TRBJ2-5; D is unresolved. Trimming took 6 bases from V and 3 from J, leaving 14 bases between them. Germline CDR1 and CDR2: SNHLY and FYNNEI. The CDR3 runs 14 residues. Written as DNA, the CDR3 is TGTGCCAGCAGGGGTAGTATCAGAGAAGAGACCCAGTACTTC. This encodes CASRGSIREETQYF.